The source of this TCR beta chain is a study of metastatic and nonmetastatic thyroid tumors. Germline V gene data show CDR1 as SGHVS and CDR2 as FNYEAQ. This CDR3 region has 16 residues. The ends were cut back, 5 bases at V and 0 bases at J, with 11 bases in the middle. TCRdb re-clonotyped the PCR reads via MiXCR. The sample lists fewer than 13,000 clones; under 30% were seen once. Thyroid surgery took place with no prior treatment in any patient. The rearrangement joins TRBV7-6 to TRBJ1-6; D gene uncertain. The clonotype originates from a male donor with papillary thyroid cancer or a benign thyroid nodule (not recorded which). Some clones in this sample may be carry-over from other donors' samples. Sequenced sample: tumor tissue. The CDR3 coding sequence is TGTGCCAGCAGCGAATCCAGGAGCTCCTATAATTCACCCCTCCACTTT. It yields the protein CASSESRSSYNSPLHF.